This entry lists 2 T cell receptor beta chains sequenced from one sample in a study of blood T cells in healthy people across ages (dated by TCRdb to the mid-2010s). The receptor library was made with 5' RACE. A second PCR of roughly 6 to 12 cycles was performed with a sample-barcoded 5' primer and a J-beta primer mix. Clones were called with MiXCR by TCRdb after fastp trimmed the public reads at Q25, and only in-frame beta chains were retained. Every distinct CDR3 protein forms one entry, paired with its most common genes and DNA. The table for this sample lists over 1,500,000 distinct CDR3 sequences; about two fifths of them were counted only once. Roughly 23% of the sample lies in the top ten. The sample comprised blood. These receptors all come from a human donor in good health.

V usage is TRBV7-2 and J usage is TRBJ2-7; D might be TRBD1 or TRBD2, each matching 7 bases. Per germline, CDR1 SGHTA and CDR2 FQGNSA. The CDR3 extends over 15 amino acids. With 2 bases removed from V and 7 bases from J, the gap between germline ends came to 18 bases. CDR3 sequence: CASSLTTGLGGEQYF. The CDR3 nucleotides are TGTGCCAGCAGCTTAACGACAGGGCTCGGGGGGGAGCAGTACTTC.

The V call is TRBV29-1, the J call TRBJ1-6; 8 bases are shared with TRBD1. The CDR3 extends over 12 amino acids. V lost 7 bases and J lost 7; bases outside the gene matches: 3. Germline CDR1 is SQVTM and CDR2 is ANQGSEA. For the CDR3, the DNA is TGCAGCGACGGACAGGGAAATTCACCCCTCCACTTT. Translation gives CSDGQGNSPLHF.